This T cell receptor (beta chain) is drawn from a study of blood T cell repertoires in COVID-19. With V trimmed by 4 bases and J by 8 bases, 10 bases remained unmatched. The CDR3 spans 15 residues. CDR1 is LNHDA, CDR2 SQIVND, per germline (reference sequence). In this sample, this clone turned up once. In the authors' workflow: Cell counts per sample came from amplifying reference gene primers. Produced via immunoSEQ multiplex PCR; TCRdb's table is partial and in-frame only. The V and J calls and clone size are taken from that table; D and trimming were inferred from the DNA. The data show some 200,000 clones, roughly 94% seen once.

The TCR sequence derives from a man aged 25-45 years with COVID-19, enrolled during active disease. The specimen was peripheral blood. This chain joins TRBV19 and TRBJ2-1; the match to TRBD1 covers 8 bases. The CDR3, as DNA: TGTGCCAGTAGTACAAACGGACAGGGTTGGGATGAGCAGTTCTTC. This encodes CASSTNGQGWDEQFF.